The 3 T cell receptor beta chains below were found in one sample sequenced in a study of regulatory T cells in long-lasting Graves disease. In building TCR beta libraries, iRepertoire HTBI primers were used together with Arm-PCR of CDR3 regions. TCRdb re-called the multiplex PCR reads through MiXCR, storing one row per CDR3 protein. The sample carries 420,000 or so distinct CDR3 sequences, 23% recorded once. The time point denotes: persistent/refractory GD, antithyroid drugs over 5 years with positive TRAb. The TCR library was prepared using RNA isolated from PBMCs. The sequenced sample was peripheral blood mononuclear cells (PBMCs), obtained when the disease was refractory, from a patient treated with antithyroid drugs. These receptors were taken from a female donor with Graves disease.

In its sample, this clonotype was seen a few times. The chain has TRBV6-1 and TRBJ1-1; a possible D gene is TRBD1 (6 bases). V dropped 6 bases and J dropped 4 bases, with 21 bases sitting between them. Germline assignment: CDR1 MNHNS and CDR2 SASEGT. There are 16 residues in the CDR3. This CDR3 is CASSQGRGAGGTEAFF. The CDR3 DNA follows: TGTGCCAGCAGCCAGGGTCGGGGGGCAGGTGGCACTGAAGCTTTCTTT.

Many counts were recorded for this clonotype. The chain couples TRBV28 to TRBJ2-2; 8 bases align to TRBD2. The CDR3 is 15 amino acids. Trimming took 8 bases from V and 3 from J; bases not matched to a gene: 8. CDR1 MDHEN and CDR2 SYDVKM come from the germline V gene. DNA for the CDR3: TGTGCCAGCTGGCCGGGACTAGGGTACACCGGGGAGCTGTTTTTT. Its protein is CASWPGLGYTGELFF.

This clonotype came up many times. V is TRBV5-5 and J is TRBJ2-7, with D unresolved. Trimming took 2 bases from V and 1 from J, leaving 7 bases between them. Germline CDR1 SGHKS, CDR2 YYEKEE (reference sequence). The CDR3 sequence is 13 residues long. DNA for the CDR3: TGTGCCAGCAGCTTTGGTTATTCCTACGAGCAGTACTTC. Its protein is CASSFGYSYEQYF.